This T cell receptor (beta chain) was retrieved from a study of blood T cell repertoires in COVID-19. The method was immunoSEQ multiplex PCR; TCRdb's version includes in-frame clones alone and lacks a portion of them. The table records 250,000 to 300,000 clones, 75% to 90% of them present only once. The sequence came from a man aged 35-49 years with acute or convalescent COVID-19. The sequencing input was peripheral blood.

CDR3 amino acids: CASSLRDRVQNEQYF. CDR3 coding DNA: TGTGCCAGCAGTCTTCGGGACAGGGTCCAGAACGAGCAGTACTTC. This rearrangement joins TRBV6-5 to TRBJ2-7; 9 bases align to TRBD1. The J segment lost 5 bases and the V segment lost 5 bases, leaving 10 bases of the junction unmatched. CDR1 and CDR2 (germline): MNHEY, SVGAGI. This CDR3 spans 15 amino acids.